Here is one T cell receptor (beta chain) with its context. Its cognate antigen is unknown. This entry comes from a study of shared clonotypes between healthy human individuals. Trimming removed 1 base at V and 2 bases at J, with 12 bases between. Germline V gene sequence: CDR1 SNHLY, CDR2 FYNNEI. The CDR3 covers 15 residues. CD4+ cell separation produced CD45RA+ naive and CD45RA-negative memory subsets. Libraries were prepared by immunoSEQ multiplex PCR; TCRdb keeps only in-frame clonotypes and omits some of them. The profile shows 1.6 million or so clones, around 98.5% of them singletons. Study-level findings and limits: The sharing of 4.5% to 6.5% of naive CD4 clonotypes was seen across a few donors.

Source material: naive CD4+ T cells sorted from blood. The sample's subset: CD45RA+ positively selected. The chain uses TRBV2 and TRBJ2-7; D unclear. The origin of this receptor is a man aged 25 to 45 in good health. The CDR3 is CASSEDAGRAYEQYF. Here the CDR3 DNA reads TGTGCCAGCAGTGAAGACGCCGGCAGAGCCTACGAGCAGTACTTC. The full variable domain, with the rest looked up from reference TRBV2 and TRBJ2-7, is EPEVTQTPSHQVTQMGQEVILRCVPISNHLYFYWYRQILGQKVEFLVSFYNNEISEKSEIFDDQFSVERPDGSNFTLKIRSTKLEDSAMYFCASSEDAGRAYEQYFGPGTRLTVT.